This T cell receptor (beta chain) comes out of a study of patients and donors after allogeneic stem cell transplantation. This clonotype was seen a handful of times. J lost 4 bases, V lost 3 bases, and 10 bases had no gene match. The CDR3 sequence is 17 residues long. Germline V gives CDR1 LNHNV, CDR2 YYDKDF (reference sequence). TCRdb recomputed calls from the RT-PCR reads with MiXCR, one row per CDR3 protein. Of under 200,000 distinct CDR3 sequences in the sample, roughly 24% were seen once. This chain joins TRBV15 and TRBJ2-1; 9 positions match TRBD2. The TCR originated in a human donor who was either an allogeneic HSCT recipient or a stem cell or donor lymphocyte infusion donor (not recorded which). It is not recorded whose cells these are; they may come from a transplant donor. The sequencing input was blood, either unsorted or a sorted T cell fraction (not recorded which). The CDR3 nucleotides are TGTGCCACCAGCAGCAGGCTCCTAGCGGGGTTTTACAATGAGCAGTTCTTC. This gives the protein CATSSRLLAGFYNEQFF.